This T cell receptor (beta chain) was found in a study of blood T cells in healthy people across ages. Study results and caveats: Reliance upon unsorted PBMCs precluded definitive naive versus antigen-experienced comparison.

Isolation recovered at least 6.5 million PBMCs from every sample. In its sample, this clonotype was seen a few times. Its target is not known. It was with a sample-barcoded 5' primer and a J-beta primer mix that a second PCR of roughly 7 to 12 cycles was run. Each CDR3 protein is one row after TCRdb ran MiXCR on the 5' RACE reads. This sample has 700,000 to 850,000 distinct CDR3 sequences, with 40% to 65% found just once. The length of the CDR3 is 15 residues. After removal of 6 bases from V and 0 bases from J, the junction contained 5 bases not matched to a gene. The germline V gene has CDR1 MNHEY and CDR2 SMNVEV (reference sequence).

Sequencing used blood. The genes are TRBV27 and TRBJ2-5, with 9 bases matching TRBD2. The origin of this receptor is a man older than 75 in good health. Here the CDR3 reads CASRGLAGYQETQYF. DNA for the CDR3: TGTGCCAGCAGGGGACTAGCCGGGTACCAAGAGACCCAGTACTTC.